This T cell receptor beta chain appears in the sequencing data of a study of cytomegalovirus exposure and HLA in healthy donors. Study-level results: From TCR beta sequences, most subjects' HLA-A and HLA-B alleles were reportedly predicted accurately.

PCR was performed using 60 Vbeta and 13 Jbeta primers. Sequencing used immunoSEQ multiplex PCR; TCRdb keeps in-frame clones, though not all of them. The data contain under 250,000 clones, 82% of them singletons. The V and J ends lost 6 bases and 5 bases respectively, with 13 bases between them. The CDR3 extends over 12 amino acids. CDR1 is SQVTM and CDR2 is ANQGSEA in the germline V gene. Regarding this clone: Its antigen is still unknown.

The specimen was PBMCs. This TCR was recovered from a woman between 40 and 50 years old in good health and CMV-seronegative. The rearrangement joins TRBV29-1 to TRBJ1-1, with D possibly being TRBD1 (6 bases). CDR3 nucleotides: TGCAGCGTCACCCGGGGGGCTACTGAAGCTTTCTTT. It codes for CSVTRGATEAFF.